This T cell receptor beta chain was identified during a study of identical twins. Per the germline V gene, CDR1 is MRHNA and CDR2 is SNTAGT. This CDR3 is built from 18 residues. V shed 5 bases and J 5 bases; nucleotides not matched to a gene: 10. Study-wide findings and caveats: Rather than following the same donors, the conclusions depended on cross-sectional statistical analysis. Among out-of-frame alpha sequences shared by twins, low generation probability occurred in excess.

A universal primer site came from template switching; cDNA carried unique molecular identifiers. TCRdb fed the 5' RACE reads into MiXCR, producing one record per CDR3 protein. The sample carries under 300,000 distinct CDR3 sequences, roughly 8% recorded once. There were only healthy Caucasians among the donors. This clonotype has a handful of counts. What it binds is unknown. In addition, the sample was reused for a study of yellow fever vaccine responses in identical twins.

Material for sequencing was CD8+ T cells sorted from blood. The chain is built from TRBV6-4 and TRBJ2-2; TRBD2 matches 14 bases. The TCR comes from a woman aged 18-35 years in good health. The CDR3 DNA reads as TGTGCCAGCAGTCCTGACGGGACTAGCGGGAGTGAAACCGGGGAGCTGTTTTTT. Translation: CASSPDGTSGSETGELFF.